This TCR beta chain was recorded in a study of blood T cells in healthy people across ages (dated by TCRdb to between 2014 and 2017). Concerning the study at large: In model experiments, template switching captured about one uniquely barcoded TCR beta cDNA molecule for every two T cells. The study measured age-related changes in TCR beta repertoire diversity using deep sequencing normalized with unique cDNA molecular identifiers. Donors were grouped into four age groups: young (average roughly 15 years), middle-aged (39), aged (over 55) and long-lived (just over 80). To avoid experimental bias, donors of different ages were randomly spread across the sequencing lanes. Using the same blood draw, the study looked at two additional independent replicas of 1 million unique cDNA reads for two donors, one aged 18 to 30 and the other aged 80 or older.

This clonotype was recorded a few times. Its cognate antigen has yet to be identified. A much larger clonotype is one base distant, so this may be a read error. The library was prepared using 5' RACE. This sample was sequenced with an Illumina HiSeq 2500. A second 7 to 11 cycle PCR used a sample-barcoded 5' primer and a J-beta primer mix. A unique molecular identifier was introduced onto each TCR beta cDNA molecule by a template-switch 5' adaptor carrying 12 random nucleotides. At least 2.5 million CDR3-containing paired-end reads were obtained from each sample. The Mint cDNA synthesis kit, primed by a TRBC-specific oligonucleotide, was used to synthesize first-strand cDNA from all RNA. All cDNA was treated with uracil-DNA glycosylase and then went through a first 18-cycle PCR with the universal primers M1SS and BC2_uni_R. The paper's data handling went like this. For normalization, 1 million high-quality reads were randomly selected from each sample, with every read carrying a distinct molecular identifier. Reads sharing molecular identifiers were discarded rather than binned into consensus sequences. CDR3 identification, clonotype clustering and error correction used MiTCR with a Q25 quality threshold and the strictest error-elimination algorithm. A nonparametric unseen species model with Euler transformation was used to estimate lower-bound total TCR beta diversity. In-frame beta chains were kept once TCRdb had trimmed the public reads at Q25 with fastp and called clones with MiXCR. Merged by CDR3 protein, the rows form single entries marked with the most common genes and DNA. The V and J calls shown here were made by TCRdb, not taken from the authors' results. Across this sample there are about 1.7 million distinct CDR3 sequences, with approximately 28% seen only once. The ten top clones hold roughly 8% of the sample.

Points the paper makes about the study in general: Total diversity estimates from one million sequenced T cells were considered lower bounds and underestimates. The CMV infection status of donors was not known, potentially confounding age-related changes in expanded clonotypes. Bulk unsorted PBMC profiling prevented conclusive comparison of naive and antigen-experienced compartments. The long-lived group showed more naive CD4+ T cells, fewer expanded clones and increased TCR diversity than the aged group, suggesting age selection. A strong correlation was found between observed TCR beta diversity and the percentage of naive T cells measured by flow cytometry. Observed TCR beta diversity per million T cells fell roughly linearly with age, and a significant reduction was already apparent by age around 44.

The roughly 39 donors, aged 6 to 90 years, were systemically healthy Caucasian individuals from Russia. About 10 milliliters of peripheral blood were drawn from each donor into EDTA-treated Vacutainer tubes. PBMCs were isolated by Ficoll-Paque density-gradient centrifugation, with at least 6 million obtained per sample. Trizol reagent was used to extract total RNA from the PBMCs, yielding at least 5.5 micrograms per sample. Naive CD45RAhigh/CD27high T cell percentages were measured by flow cytometry on a PBMC aliquot from every donor. The germline V gene yields SGHTA for CDR1 and FQGNSA for CDR2. CDR3 length: 12 amino acids, cysteine to phenylalanine. Solely the CDR3 DNA is kept, with 36 bases framed from the first base.

Sequenced: blood. Recombination linked TRBV7-2 to TRBJ2-1, with no D gene named confidently. The source is a woman aged 25 to 45 in good health. For the CDR3, the sequence is CASSLAINERFF. The DNA sequence is as follows: TGTGCCAGCAGCTTAGCGATAAATGAGCGGTTCTTC.